What follows is one TCR beta chain and its context. Its antigen remains unidentified. This sample is part of a study of cytomegalovirus exposure and HLA in healthy donors. General study results and limits: For most TCR beta V segments, an earlier analysis put the productive rate at about 87% or about 30% of the time.

Likely unrecorded immune exposures existed in these nominally healthy donors. Germline V CDR1 and CDR2: SGDLS, YYNGEE. The V and J ends lost 2 bases and 10 bases, in that order; junction bases with no gene match: 6. The CDR3 sequence is 14 residues long. Vbeta (60) and Jbeta (13) primers were used in the PCR. Profiling relied on immunoSEQ multiplex PCR, and the TCRdb table lists in-frame clones only, not all of them. Among about 120,000 clones, around 77% were seen once, and the ten largest hold 15% to 20%. The V and J genes are TRBV9 and TRBJ2-2, with 9 positions matching TRBD2. The sequence was obtained from a man aged 45-65 years in good health and CMV-seropositive. The sequenced sample consisted of PBMCs. The CDR3, as DNA: TGTGCCAGCAGCGTTGGCGGGGGGGCGTCGGAGCTGTTTTTT. Protein product: CASSVGGGASELFF. Using reference TRBV9 and TRBJ2-2 for the parts outside the CDR3, the full variable domain is DSGVTQTPKHLITATGQRVTLRCSPRSGDLSVYWYQQSLDQGLQFLIQYYNGEERAKGNILERFSAQQFPDLHSELNLSSLELGDSALYFCASSVGGGASELFFGEGSRLTVL.